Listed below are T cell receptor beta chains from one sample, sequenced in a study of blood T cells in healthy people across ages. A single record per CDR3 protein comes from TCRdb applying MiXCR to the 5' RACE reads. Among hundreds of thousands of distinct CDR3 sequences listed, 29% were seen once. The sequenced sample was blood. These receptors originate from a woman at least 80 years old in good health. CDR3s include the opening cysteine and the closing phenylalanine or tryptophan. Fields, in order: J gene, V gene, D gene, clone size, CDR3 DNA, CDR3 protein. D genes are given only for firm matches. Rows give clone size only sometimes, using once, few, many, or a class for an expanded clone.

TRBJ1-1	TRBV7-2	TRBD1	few	TGTGCCAGCAGTCCCGGGACAGGGGGCCTGTGGACTGAAGCTTTCTTT	CASSPGTGGLWTEAFF
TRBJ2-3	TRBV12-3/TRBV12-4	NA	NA	TGTGCCAGCAGTTTAGTCCGGGCAGATGCGCAGTATTTT	CASSLVRADAQYF
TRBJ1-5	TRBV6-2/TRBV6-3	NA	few	TGTGCCAGCAGTCACGTGAATCAGCCCCAGCATTTT	CASSHVNQPQHF
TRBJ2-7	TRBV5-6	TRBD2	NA	TGTGCCAGCAGCCTAACGGGACTAGGTGTCGAGCAGTACTTC	CASSLTGLGVEQYF
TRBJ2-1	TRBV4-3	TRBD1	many	TGCGCCAGCAGCCAAGATGCAACAGGGGGCAATGAGCAGTTCTTC	CASSQDATGGNEQFF
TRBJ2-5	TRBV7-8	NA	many	TGTGCCAGCAGCTTAGGCTCGGAGAGGGGAGAGACCCAGTACTTC	CASSLGSERGETQYF
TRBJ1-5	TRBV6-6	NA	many	TGTGCCAGCAGTTATGGGGCTTTTAATCAGCCCCAGCATTTT	CASSYGAFNQPQHF
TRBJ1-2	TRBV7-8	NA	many	TGTGCCAGCAGCTTAGAAAGTGCTTATGGCTACACCTTC	CASSLESAYGYTF
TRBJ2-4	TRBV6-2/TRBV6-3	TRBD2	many	TGTGCCAGCAGTTACAATCCACGGGGGGGCCTTGACATTCAGTACTTC	CASSYNPRGGLDIQYF
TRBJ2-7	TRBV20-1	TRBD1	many	TGCAGTGCTAGGGCCCGCGACAGGGGTCGTGTTGGCTCCTACGAGCAGTACTTC	CSARARDRGRVGSYEQYF
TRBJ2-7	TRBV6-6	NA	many	TGTGCCAGCAGTTACTCGAGAAGGGTTGAAGAGCAGTACTTC	CASSYSRRVEEQYF
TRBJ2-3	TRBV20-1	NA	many	TGCAGTGCTAGGACCCTCCGGGCAGATACGCAGTATTTT	CSARTLRADTQYF
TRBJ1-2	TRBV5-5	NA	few	TGTGCCAGCAGCCCCGACCCCGGGCAGGTGGGCTATGGCTACACCTTC	CASSPDPGQVGYGYTF
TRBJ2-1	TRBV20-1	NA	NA	TGCAGTGCTAGTGTACGGACGGTGGGGGACTCCTACGAGCAGTTCTTC	CSASVRTVGDSYEQFF
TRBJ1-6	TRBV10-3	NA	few	TGTGCCATCAGTGAGCCGGGTTCTAATTCACCCCTCCACTTT	CAISEPGSNSPLHF